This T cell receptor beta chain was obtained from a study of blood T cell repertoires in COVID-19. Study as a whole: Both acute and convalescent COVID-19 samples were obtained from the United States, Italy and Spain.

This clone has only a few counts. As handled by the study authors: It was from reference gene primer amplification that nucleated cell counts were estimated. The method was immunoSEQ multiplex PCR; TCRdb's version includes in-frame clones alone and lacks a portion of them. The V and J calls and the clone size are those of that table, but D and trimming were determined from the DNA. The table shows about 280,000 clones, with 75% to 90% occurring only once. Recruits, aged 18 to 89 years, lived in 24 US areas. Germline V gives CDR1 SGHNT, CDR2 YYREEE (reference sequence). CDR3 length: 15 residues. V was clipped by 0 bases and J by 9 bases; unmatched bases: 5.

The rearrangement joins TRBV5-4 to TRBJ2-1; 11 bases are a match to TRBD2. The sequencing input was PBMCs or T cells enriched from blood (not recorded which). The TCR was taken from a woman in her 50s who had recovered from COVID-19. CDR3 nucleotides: TGTGCCAGCAGCTTGGTACTAGCGGGAGTTGTTGAGCAGTTCTTC. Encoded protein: CASSLVLAGVVEQFF.